In its sample, the clone carrying this TCR beta chain was seen many times. This CDR3 comprises 14 residues. Germline-derived CDR1 and CDR2 are MNHEY and SVGAGI. Trimming removed 2 bases at V and 0 bases at J, with 6 bases between. One entry per CDR3 protein, called by TCRdb with MiXCR from the PCR reads. Of approximately 84,000 distinct CDR3 sequences listed, 45% to 65% are singletons. The data were obtained in a study of CDR3 diversity in severe acne. V usage is TRBV6-5 and J usage is TRBJ2-3; tentatively, D is TRBD2 (5 bases). The TCR originated in a male donor in good health, without acne. The sequencing sample was made of blood. CDR3 DNA sequence: TGTGCCAGCAGTTACCGAGGGAGCACAGATACGCAGTATTTT. Translating gives CASSYRGSTDTQYF.